These 17 T cell receptor beta chains originate from one sample sequenced in a study of cytomegalovirus exposure and HLA in healthy donors. Use of 60 Vbeta and 13 Jbeta primers characterized the PCR. Clones were read by immunoSEQ multiplex PCR, and TCRdb kept only the in-frame ones, dropping some. The table includes roughly 200,000 clones, 75% to 90% detected once. Specimen: PBMCs. The receptors come from a man aged 25 to 40 in good health and CMV-seronegative.

The chain employs TRBV29-1 and TRBJ2-5, with TRBD1 matching 8 bases. Germline CDR1 reads SQVTM; CDR2 reads ANQGSEA. The CDR3 is 12 amino acids. V lost 6 bases, J lost 4 bases, and 4 bases stayed unmatched. Here the CDR3 DNA reads TGCAGCGTGCGCCAGGGGGCAGAGACCCAGTACTTC. Its protein product is CSVRQGAETQYF.

The chain has TRBV18 and TRBJ2-3; possible D gene TRBD1, 6 bases. V lost 3 bases and J lost 5, with 12 bases in between. The CDR3 contains 14 residues. The germline V gene has CDR1 KGHSH and CDR2 LQKENI. The CDR3 protein is CASSPVQGLDTQYF. DNA of the CDR3: TGTGCCAGCTCACCTGTACAGGGCCTAGATACGCAGTATTTT.

Of note for this clone: The junction differs from germline at one of its ends, possibly a read error. J is TRBJ2-1 and V is TRBV2, with a tentative D call TRBD2 (5 bases). This CDR3 contains 15 residues. Germline lookup yields CDR1 SNHLY and CDR2 FYNNEI. CDR3 sequence reads: CASSELGGLNNEQFF. The CDR3 DNA reads TGTGCCAGCAGTGAACTTGGCGGGCTAAACAATGAGCAATTCTTC. The whole variable domain, filled in from reference TRBV2 and TRBJ2-1, reads EPEVTQTPSHQVTQMGQEVILRCVPISNHLYFYWYRQILGQKVEFLVSFYNNEISEKSEIFDDQFSVERPDGSNFTLKIRSTKLEDSAMYFCASSELGGLNNEQFFGPGTRLTVL.

The V gene is TRBV25-1, the J gene TRBJ2-3; D not certain. With 2 bases removed from V and 4 bases from J, the gap between germline ends came to 10 bases. The CDR3 consists of 14 residues. CDR1 and CDR2 (germline): MGHDK, SYGVNS. The CDR3 region has the DNA TGTGCCAGCAGTGAAAATCGTAGTCCAGATACGCAGTATTTT. Translating gives CASSENRSPDTQYF.

The chain is built from TRBV11-2 and TRBJ2-7; tentatively, D is TRBD1 (5 bases). V lost 3 bases and J lost 4, with 16 bases in between. This CDR3 comprises 15 residues. Germline CDR1 reads SGHAT; CDR2 reads FQNNGV. CDR3 protein: CASSLFQGLGYEQYF. CDR3 DNA: TGTGCCAGCAGCTTGTTTCAGGGTCTGGGGTACGAGCAGTACTTC.

The chain links TRBV30 to TRBJ2-3; maybe TRBD1 (6 bases). Germline V lookup: CDR1 GTSNPN, CDR2 SVGIG (reference sequence). Between the trimmed V and J ends, which lost 0 bases and 2 bases, there was a span of 12 bases. This CDR3 is built from 15 residues. This CDR3 is CAWSVQGGHTDTQYF. CDR3 sequence (DNA): TGTGCCTGGAGTGTACAGGGTGGGCACACAGATACGCAGTATTTT.

The chain joins TRBV30 to TRBJ2-3; 7 bases agree with TRBD2. V was pared by 5 bases and J by 8 bases, with 19 bases of the junction left unmatched. The CDR3 spans 16 residues. Per the germline V gene, CDR1 is GTSNPN and CDR2 is SVGIG (reference sequence). Here the CDR3 reads CAWGDRLALISGTQYF. The CDR3 DNA is TGTGCCTGGGGAGACCGACTAGCCCTAATCAGCGGTACGCAGTATTTT.

The CDR3 reads CASSTWDRASEKLFF. The CDR3 DNA sequence: TGTGCCAGCAGCACCTGGGACAGGGCGAGCGAAAAACTGTTTTTT. The chain carries TRBV7-9 and TRBJ1-4; 9 bases align to TRBD1. CDR1 and CDR2 (germline): SEHNR, FQNEAQ (reference sequence). The CDR3 loop spans 15 amino acids. Germline trimming cut 5 bases from V and 8 bases from J; bases unmatched to any gene: 9. Using reference TRBV7-9 and TRBJ1-4 for the parts outside the CDR3, the full variable domain is DTGVSQNPRHKITKRGQNVTFRCDPISEHNRLYWYRQTLGQGPEFLTYFQNEAQLEKSRLLSDRFSAERPKGSFSTLEIQRTEQGDSAMYLCASSTWDRASEKLFFGSGTQLSVL.

In its sample, this clone was seen once. The CDR3 nucleotides are TGTGCCAGCTCACAAAATACAGGGGAAACTGGAAACACCATATATTTT. It yields the protein CASSQNTGETGNTIYF. The chain uses TRBV18 and TRBJ1-3; 7 nucleotides agree with TRBD1. Germline V gene sequence: CDR1 KGHSH, CDR2 LQKENI. CDR3 length: 16 amino acids. After removal of 4 bases from V and 2 bases from J, the junction contained 8 bases not matched to a gene.

The gene calls are TRBV18 and TRBJ2-6; D possibly corresponds to TRBD2 (5 bases). The CDR3 totals 19 residues. V lost 3 bases and J lost 0, with 18 bases in between. Germline CDR1 reads KGHSH; CDR2 reads LQKENI. CDR3 amino acids: CASSPLTGKRTSGANVLTF. The CDR3 DNA reads as TGTGCCAGCTCACCCTTAACCGGGAAGAGGACCTCTGGGGCCAACGTCCTGACTTTC.

The chain has TRBV4-1 and TRBJ2-1; D perhaps matches TRBD2 (5 bases). The ends were cut back, 4 bases at V and 11 bases at J, with 21 bases in the middle. Looked up from germline, CDR1 is MGHRA and CDR2 is YSYEKL. This CDR3 region has 15 residues. The CDR3 sequence: CASSPGEGGRPQQFF. The CDR3 DNA reads TGCGCCAGCAGCCCTGGAGAGGGTGGCAGGCCCCAGCAGTTCTTC.

This rearrangement joins TRBV7-2 to TRBJ2-5; 9 nucleotides match TRBD1. CDR1 is SGHTA, CDR2 FQGNSA, per germline. CDR3 length: 13 amino acids. V trimming: 5 bases; J trimming: 5 bases; junction bases outside the gene matches: 3. Written as DNA, the CDR3 is TGTGCCAGCAGCACAGGGGGCGGGGAGACCCAGTACTTC. It codes for CASSTGGGETQYF.

Worth noting for this clone: A junction end diverges from the germline sequence, so it may reflect a read error. The J gene is TRBJ2-1, the V gene TRBV7-7, with 8 bases matching TRBD2. Looked up from germline, CDR1 is SSHAT and CDR2 is FNYEAQ (reference sequence). The CDR3 extends over 15 amino acids. The CDR3 reads CASSLASGGGYEQFF. The CDR3 region has the DNA TGTGCTAGCAGCTTAGCCAGCGGGGGCGGATATGAGCAGTTCTTC.

This sequence joins TRBV12-5 and TRBJ2-1; 10 bases map to TRBD2. Germline V lookup: CDR1 LGHNT, CDR2 FRNRAP. The V segment lost 3 bases and the J segment 3 bases; nucleotides outside the gene matches: 5. The CDR3 has 16 residues. The CDR3 here is CASGLGTSAGYNEQFF. The CDR3 DNA reads TGTGCTAGTGGTTTAGGGACTAGCGCGGGCTACAATGAGCAGTTCTTC.

The rearrangement links TRBV11-2 to TRBJ2-2; 7 bases line up with TRBD1. The CDR3 length is 16 residues. The germline CDR1 and CDR2 sequences are SGHAT and FQNNGV. The J segment lost 3 bases and the V segment lost 6 bases, leaving 10 bases of the junction unmatched. The CDR3 protein is CASRKPGQRDTGELFF. In DNA, the CDR3 is TGTGCCAGCAGAAAACCGGGACAGAGGGACACCGGGGAGCTGTTTTTT.

The chain recombines TRBV10-3 with TRBJ2-5, with TRBD1 as a possible D gene (6 bases). The CDR3 loop spans 13 amino acids. The V end lost 4 bases, the J end lost 11 bases, and 17 bases lay between the germline ends. Germline CDR1 ENHRY, CDR2 SYGVKD. The CDR3 is CAISATGREEQYF. In nucleotides, the CDR3 is TGTGCCATCAGTGCTACAGGGCGCGAGGAGCAGTACTTC.

This clone was counted once. This chain uses TRBV9 with TRBJ2-1, with TRBD2 identical over 11 bases. Germline CDR1 SGDLS, CDR2 YYNGEE. V shed 2 bases and J 7 bases; nucleotides not matched to a gene: 8. The CDR3 has 16 amino acids. The CDR3 bases are TGTGCCAGCAGCGTCCGACTAGCGGGAAAGGGGAATGAGCAGTTCTTC. Its translation: CASSVRLAGKGNEQFF.